These 23 T cell receptor beta chains came from one sample sequenced in a study of shared clonotypes between healthy human individuals (TCRdb year 2020). Library generation was performed with the immunoSEQ multiplex PCR assay. TCRdb's version of the immuneACCESS table is confined to in-frame rearrangements and falls short of the full clone set. An unresolved V gene accounts for under half of the shortfall where checked; the remainder is of unknown origin. This sample gives more than 2 million clones in total; 95% of them show up just once. The top ten constitute 0.13% of the sample. The sample consisted of naive CD4+ T cells sorted from blood. The cell subset or site label here, explained by the study, means: CD45RA+ positively selected. These receptors originate from a young man in good health.

V is TRBV4-1 and J is TRBJ2-7; possible D gene TRBD2, 6 bases. Between the trimmed V and J ends, which lost 5 bases and 2 bases, there was a span of 19 bases. CDR1 is MGHRA and CDR2 is YSYEKL in the germline V gene. This CDR3 comprises 16 residues. The CDR3 coding sequence is TGCGCCAGCAGCTCGGCGATGGGCGGGGATACCTACGAGCAGTACTTC. Its translation is CASSSAMGGDTYEQYF.

With respect to this clone: The same CDR3 arises from other DNA sequences in this sample as well. This sequence joins TRBV2 and TRBJ2-1; no definite D call. Trimming pared 4 bases from V and 4 bases from J, leaving 2 bases between. The CDR3 is made up of 11 amino acids. Germline CDR1 is SNHLY and CDR2 is FYNNEI. The CDR3, as DNA: TGTGCCAGCAGTGTATACAATGAGCAGTTCTTC. Protein: CASSVYNEQFF.

V usage is TRBV2 and J usage is TRBJ2-7; 7 nucleotides align to TRBD2. J lost 3 bases, V lost 7 bases, and 9 bases had no gene match. This CDR3 is 14 amino acids long. The V gene's germline CDR1 is SNHLY and CDR2 FYNNEI. DNA for the CDR3: TGTGCCAGCATCCCTGGGGTAGCGGGCTACGAGCAGTACTTC. This encodes CASIPGVAGYEQYF.

The chain combines TRBV18 with TRBJ1-6; D possibly corresponds to TRBD1 (5 bases). The CDR3 length is 15 residues. Germline lookup yields CDR1 KGHSH and CDR2 LQKENI. The V gene lost 2 bases and the J gene lost 5 bases, with 10 bases spanning the gap. Here the CDR3 DNA reads TGTGCCAGCTCACCAACCGGGGGAAATAATTCACCCCTCCACTTT. Protein: CASSPTGGNNSPLHF.

The rearrangement uses TRBV7-9 and TRBJ2-1; 14 nucleotides agree with TRBD2. Trimming removed 5 bases from V and 8 bases from J; junction bases left unmatched: 8. Per the germline V gene, CDR1 is SEHNR and CDR2 is FQNEAQ (reference sequence). The CDR3 spans 16 residues. The chain's CDR3 is CASSAAGLAGVDEQFF. The DNA of the CDR3 is TGTGCCAGCAGCGCGGCGGGACTAGCGGGAGTGGATGAGCAGTTCTTC.

A word on this clone: Other nucleotide sequences from this sample produce the same CDR3. The rearrangement uses TRBV5-6 and TRBJ1-5, with D hard to call. This CDR3 comprises 14 residues. The germline CDR1 and CDR2 sequences are SGHDT and YYEEEE. V was trimmed by 4 bases and J by 0 bases, leaving 8 bases between them. Here the CDR3 DNA reads TGTGCCAGCAGCGCACTTTATAGCAATCAGCCCCAGCATTTT. It translates to CASSALYSNQPQHF.

V gene TRBV10-3 combines with J gene TRBJ2-1; no clear D gene. Germline V lookup: CDR1 ENHRY, CDR2 SYGVKD. V lost 0 bases and J lost 0, with 12 bases in between. The CDR3 runs 17 residues. CDR3 sequence (DNA): TGTGCCATCAGTGAGTCCATCTCGGCAGGCTCCTACAATGAGCAGTTCTTC. Protein sequence: CAISESISAGSYNEQFF.

This chain uses TRBV19 with TRBJ1-5; 8 bases are a match to TRBD1. Germline CDR1 is LNHDA and CDR2 is SQIVND (reference sequence). The CDR3 contains 15 residues. J gave up 5 bases and V 7 bases, and 10 bases lay outside the gene matches. The CDR3 nucleotides are TGTGCCAGTACAACAGGGGGGACCCGGGATCAGCCCCAGCATTTT. This translates into CASTTGGTRDQPQHF.

This CDR3 is CAISWSPSSYEQYF. The CDR3 DNA reads as TGTGCCATCAGTTGGAGTCCTAGCTCCTACGAGCAGTACTTC. The chain combines TRBV10-3 with TRBJ2-7; D unclear. Germline V CDR1 and CDR2: ENHRY, SYGVKD. V was cut by 5 bases and J by 0 bases, with 11 bases left in between. The length of the CDR3 is 14 residues.

The V call is TRBV6-5, the J call TRBJ2-5; 11 nucleotides align to TRBD1. CDR3 length: 15 amino acids. Germline V lookup: CDR1 MNHEY, CDR2 SVGAGI. The V and J ends lost 4 bases and 5 bases, in that order; junction bases with no gene match: 6. The CDR3: CASSWGTGGTETQYF. The CDR3 nucleotides read TGTGCCAGCAGTTGGGGGACAGGGGGTACGGAGACCCAGTACTTC.

The J gene is TRBJ2-5, the V gene TRBV29-1; a possible D gene is TRBD2 (6 bases). Looked up from germline, CDR1 is SQVTM and CDR2 is ANQGSEA. Trimming stripped 4 bases from V and 5 bases from J, with 17 bases between. This CDR3 is built from 14 residues. CDR3 sequence reads: CSVVTFPRGETQYF. The CDR3 region has the DNA TGCAGCGTTGTCACGTTTCCTCGGGGGGAGACCCAGTACTTC.

The chain couples TRBV13 to TRBJ2-7, with D tentatively TRBD2 (6 bases). This CDR3 comprises 16 residues. Trimming took off 3 bases at V and 3 bases at J, with 18 bases between the two ends. Germline V lookup: CDR1 PRHDT, CDR2 FYEKMQ (reference sequence). CDR3 in DNA: TGTGCCAGCAGCTTCGGGGGACTCAAACCTTACTACGAGCAGTACTTC. It specifies CASSFGGLKPYYEQYF.

The gene calls are TRBV6-1 and TRBJ2-7; 7 nucleotides agree with TRBD2. This CDR3 contains 16 residues. After removal of 2 bases from V and 2 bases from J, the junction contained 9 bases not matched to a gene. Looked up from germline, CDR1 is MNHNS and CDR2 is SASEGT. The CDR3 loop is CASSEFPGGGPYEQYF. The CDR3 DNA follows: TGTGCCAGCAGTGAATTTCCAGGCGGGGGACCCTACGAGCAGTACTTC.

In its sample, this clone was seen once. The chain employs TRBV14 and TRBJ2-2, with D maybe TRBD1 (5 bases). Trimming removed 4 bases from V and 1 base from J, with 10 bases in between. The CDR3 totals 15 residues. Germline V gene sequence: CDR1 SGHDN, CDR2 FVKESK. The CDR3 loop is CASSPWQGNTGELFF. The CDR3 nucleotides read TGTGCCAGCAGCCCCTGGCAGGGGAACACCGGGGAGCTGTTTTTT.

The V call is TRBV27, the J call TRBJ1-4, with D perhaps matching TRBD1 (6 bases). V lost 6 bases and J 4 bases, leaving 18 bases between the germline ends. This CDR3 has 16 residues. CDR1 is MNHEY, CDR2 SMNVEV, per germline (reference sequence). CDR3 residues: CASRSSGAGDNEKLFF. The CDR3 coding sequence is TGTGCCAGCAGGAGCTCAGGTGCAGGGGATAATGAAAAACTGTTTTTT.

This clone came up a few times. This sample includes further DNA sequences coding for the same CDR3. This chain joins TRBV19 and TRBJ1-5; TRBD1 agrees at 7 bases. Unmatched junction bases numbered 3, after V lost 3 bases and J lost 1 base. This CDR3 has 15 residues. Germline CDR1 is LNHDA and CDR2 is SQIVND (reference sequence). The CDR3, as DNA: TGTGCCAGTAGTATTGGCAGGGGGAGCAATCAGCCCCAGCATTTT. Encoded protein: CASSIGRGSNQPQHF.

Points on this clone: The same CDR3 can be traced to other DNA sequences in this sample. The chain is built from TRBV2 and TRBJ2-7; maybe TRBD1 (5 bases). Germline lookup yields CDR1 SNHLY and CDR2 FYNNEI. Trimming pared 4 bases from V and 4 bases from J, leaving 8 bases between. CDR3 length: 12 amino acids. The CDR3 spells CASSGQSYEQYF. CDR3 coding DNA: TGTGCCAGCAGTGGACAGTCTTACGAGCAGTACTTC.

The chain combines TRBV30 with TRBJ2-7; possible D gene TRBD2, 6 bases. CDR1 is GTSNPN and CDR2 is SVGIG in the germline V gene (reference sequence). The CDR3 contains 16 residues. The ends were cut back, 0 bases at V and 8 bases at J, with 23 bases in the middle. The CDR3 loop reads CAWSVIKAGSPLQQYF. CDR3 in DNA: TGTGCCTGGAGTGTAATTAAGGCGGGATCTCCCCTCCAGCAGTACTTC.

Concerning this clone itself: Other DNA sequences in the same sample also yield this CDR3. In DNA, the CDR3 is TGTGCCAGTAGTATAAGCGGGGGCACAGATACGCAGTATTTT. It translates to CASSISGGTDTQYF. The chain couples TRBV19 to TRBJ2-3; TRBD2 matches at 7 bases. J gave up 1 base and V 2 bases, and 0 bases lay outside the gene matches. Per the germline V gene, CDR1 is LNHDA and CDR2 is SQIVND (reference sequence). The CDR3 contains 14 residues.

The chain combines TRBV6-1 with TRBJ2-7; 7 nucleotides line up with TRBD2. This CDR3 is 15 amino acids long. The V gene's germline CDR1 is MNHNS and CDR2 SASEGT. Losses at the gene ends were 6 bases for V and 2 bases for J; bases not matched to a gene: 10. The CDR3 region is CASSAFSGPTYEQYF. The CDR3 DNA sequence: TGTGCCAGCAGCGCCTTTAGCGGGCCGACCTACGAGCAGTACTTC.

This clone has a single count. CDR3 in DNA: TGTGCCAGTAGTATCCCGGGGACTGGCACAGATACGCAGTATTTT. This translates into CASSIPGTGTDTQYF. The chain joins TRBV19 to TRBJ2-3; D is possibly TRBD2 (6 bases). Trimming left V 3 bases short and J 1 base short, with 11 bases between. The CDR3 has 15 amino acids. Germline V gene data show CDR1 as LNHDA and CDR2 as SQIVND (reference sequence).

The V and J genes are TRBV5-1 and TRBJ2-5, with D possibly called TRBD1 or TRBD2 (5 bases each). Between the trimmed V and J ends, which lost 4 bases and 2 bases, there was a span of 12 bases. The CDR3 has 14 residues. Germline CDR1 reads SGHRS; CDR2 reads YFSETQ. The CDR3 DNA reads TGCGCCAGCAGCCCCCGGGACGCTCAAGAGACCCAGTACTTC. It codes for CASSPRDAQETQYF.

The chain carries TRBV2 and TRBJ1-1; 7 bases line up with TRBD1. Per germline, CDR1 SNHLY and CDR2 FYNNEI. This CDR3 comprises 13 residues. The V segment lost 6 bases and the J segment 5 bases; nucleotides outside the gene matches: 6. CDR3 DNA: TGTGCCAGCAGACCAGGGGGTAGGACTGAAGCTTTCTTT. Encoded protein: CASRPGGRTEAFF.